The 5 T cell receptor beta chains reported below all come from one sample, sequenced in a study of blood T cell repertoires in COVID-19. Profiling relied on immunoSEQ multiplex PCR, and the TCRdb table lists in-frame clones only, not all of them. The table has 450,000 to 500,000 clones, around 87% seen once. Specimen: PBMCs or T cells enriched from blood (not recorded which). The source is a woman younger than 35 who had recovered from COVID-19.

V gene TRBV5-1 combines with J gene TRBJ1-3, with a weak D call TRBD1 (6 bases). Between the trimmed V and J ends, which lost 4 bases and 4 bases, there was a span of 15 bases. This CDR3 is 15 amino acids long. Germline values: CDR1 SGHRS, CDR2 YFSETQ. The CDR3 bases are TGCGCCAGCAGCCTGGCAGGGACAACCGGAAACACCATATATTTT. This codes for CASSLAGTTGNTIYF.

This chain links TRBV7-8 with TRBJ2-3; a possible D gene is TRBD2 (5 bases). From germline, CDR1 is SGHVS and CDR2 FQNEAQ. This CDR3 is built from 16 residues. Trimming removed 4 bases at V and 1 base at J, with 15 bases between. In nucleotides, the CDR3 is TGTGCCAGCAGCTCAATCGCCCAACTAGGCACAGATACGCAGTATTTT. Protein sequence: CASSSIAQLGTDTQYF.

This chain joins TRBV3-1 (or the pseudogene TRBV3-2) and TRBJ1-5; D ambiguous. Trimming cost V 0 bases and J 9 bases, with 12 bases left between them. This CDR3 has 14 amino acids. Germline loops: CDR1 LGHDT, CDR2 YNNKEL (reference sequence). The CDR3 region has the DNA TGTGCCAGCAGCCAAGATATAGAAGCACCGCCCCAGCATTTT. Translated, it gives CASSQDIEAPPQHF.

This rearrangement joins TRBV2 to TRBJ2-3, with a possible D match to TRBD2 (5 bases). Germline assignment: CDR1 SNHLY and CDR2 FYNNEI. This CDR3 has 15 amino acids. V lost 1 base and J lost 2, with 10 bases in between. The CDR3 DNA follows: TGTGCCAGCAGTGAAGGGGCGGGCCCCACAGATACGCAGTATTTT. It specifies CASSEGAGPTDTQYF.

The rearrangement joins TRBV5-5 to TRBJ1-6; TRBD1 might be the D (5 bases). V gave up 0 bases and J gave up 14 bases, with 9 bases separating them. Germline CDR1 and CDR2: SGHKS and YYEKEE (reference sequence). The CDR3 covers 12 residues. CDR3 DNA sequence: TGTGCCAGCAGCTTGGAGGGGAAGTCCCTCCACTTT. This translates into CASSLEGKSLHF.